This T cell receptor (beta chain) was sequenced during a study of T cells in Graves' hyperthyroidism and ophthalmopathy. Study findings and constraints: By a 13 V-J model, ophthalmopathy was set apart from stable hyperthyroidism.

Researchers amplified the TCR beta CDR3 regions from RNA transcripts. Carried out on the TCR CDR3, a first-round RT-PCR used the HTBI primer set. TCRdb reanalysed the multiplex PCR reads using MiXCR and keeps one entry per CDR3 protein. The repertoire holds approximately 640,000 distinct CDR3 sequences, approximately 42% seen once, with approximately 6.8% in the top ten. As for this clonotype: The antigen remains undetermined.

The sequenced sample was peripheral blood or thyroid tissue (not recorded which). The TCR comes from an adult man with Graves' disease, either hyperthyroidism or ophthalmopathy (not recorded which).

The CDR3 region has the DNA TGCAGTGCCAGCACCTCGGGGGGGGCGATCACTGAAGCTTTCTTT. This sequence encodes CSASTSGGAITEAFF. This rearrangement joins TRBV20-1 to TRBJ1-1; a possible D gene is TRBD1 (6 bases). CDR1 DFQATT and CDR2 SNEGSKA come from the germline V gene (reference sequence). Deletions cut 6 bases from V and 4 bases from J, with 21 bases between. The CDR3 is made up of 15 amino acids.